The sequence of this T cell receptor (beta chain) was determined in a study of T cell repertoires in cytomegalovirus infection. Study-wide background: Indications came from public TCR beta signatures; they pointed to CMV infection and to a matching HLA type. General study points: HLA-C-restricted CMV clonotypes gave the most frequent clonotype in two of eight donors. Individuals carrying CMV plus the relevant HLA were identified by cumulative frequency of public TCR beta families.

The CDR3 has 15 amino acids. Deletions cut 2 bases from V and 3 bases from J, with 14 bases between. CDR1 and CDR2 (germline): SGHVS, FNYEAQ. From the reads, TCRdb called clonotypes with MiXCR, one entry per CDR3 protein. Among more than 150,000 distinct CDR3 sequences listed, around 20% were seen once. To note about this clonotype: Its antigen is undetermined.

The chain has TRBV7-6 and TRBJ2-7, with D possibly being TRBD1 (6 bases). What was sequenced was PBMCs. The sequence derives from a human donor in good health (CMV status not recorded). Some clones in this sample may be carry-over from other donors' samples. The CDR3: CASSLNPGVDYEQYF. The CDR3 region has the DNA TGTGCCAGCAGCTTAAATCCAGGGGTGGACTACGAGCAGTACTTC.